This TCR beta chain was sequenced for a study of a mutant IDH1 vaccine in newly diagnosed glioma (dated by TCRdb to the early 2020s). As for the study more broadly: Vaccination began 4-6 weeks after radiotherapy alone, or alongside temozolomide cycles in the chemotherapy-containing groups. The roughly 34 treated patients were roughly 62% male and about 38% female, with a mean age of about 38 years. Prior to enrollment, patients had been given standard therapy consisting of radiotherapy alone, temozolomide alone, or radiochemotherapy with temozolomide, with the combination given to most patients. The week-35 safety follow-up was designated visit V12, and the week-47 end of study was designated visit V13. Peripheral blood was collected at six visits: V03 (baseline), V05, V07, V10, V12 and V13. For exploratory analyses, longitudinal TCRB deep sequencing was carried out in around 26 treated patients wherever samples were available.

Remarks on this clone: Its binding antigen is unknown. Base qualities were left out, and no much larger clone turns up one base away.

General conclusions and limits of the study: Changes in the top peripheral T cell clonotypes picked up by TCRB sequencing did not appear to be linked to pseudoprogression. Across multiple MHC alleles, vaccine-induced immune responses were seen in more than 80% of patients. Selection of PBMC samples for TCRB deep sequencing was based on availability. It was noted by the authors that analyses of patient blood samples could not be reproduced owing to sample limitations.

The CDR3 spans 15 residues, from the cysteine through the phenylalanine. Of the read, only the CDR3 DNA is kept; its 45 bases are in frame from base 1. V is pared back by 6 bases and J by 2 bases, with 15 bases lying between the germline termini. According to the germline V gene (reference sequence), CDR1 reads LNHDA and CDR2 reads SQIVND. Library method: the immunoSEQ multiplex PCR assay. Following the manufacturer's protocol, the hsTCRB Kit was used to amplify rearranged TCR beta chain sequences. An Illumina MiSeq was used to sequence the TCRB libraries. Regarding the original processing steps: Demultiplexing, trimming and gene mapping were performed with the kit vendor's proprietary platform. Not all clones reach the TCRdb copy of this immuneACCESS table, which keeps in-frame sequences only. Checked studies attribute under half of the gap to unresolved V genes and leave the rest unexplained. D and trimming were read from the DNA, whereas the V and J calls and clone size are those reported in that table. This sample is represented by tens of thousands of clones; approximately 80% of them were singletons. Under 7% of the sample goes to the ten largest clones.

This specimen's time point label, interpreted: week 35, safety follow-up. Each vaccine dose was 300 ug of a 20-mer mutant IDH1 peptide in Montanide, given subcutaneously with topical imiquimod. Patients were given eight vaccinations, in weeks 1, 3, 5, 7, 11, 15, 19 and 23, which matched visits V03 through V10. All donors had newly diagnosed IDH1-mutant astrocytomas of WHO grade 3 or 4 that showed loss of nuclear ATRX. The samples were drawn from NOA16, a multicentre, single-arm, open-label phase I trial in Germany that tested a mutant IDH1 peptide vaccine in humans for the first time. Genomic DNA for TCRB sequencing was extracted from EDTA blood using the DNeasy Blood and Tissue Kit.

The sequence is built from TRBV19 and TRBJ2-3; no confident D gene assignment can be made. This receptor was obtained from a man in his forties with glioma. This material consisted of PBMCs, taken from a glioma patient whose treatment included an IDH1 peptide vaccine. The DNA is TGTGCCAGTAGGGCGGCAAGTGGGTACACAGATACGCAGTATTTT. Protein translation: CASRAASGYTDTQYF. Full variable domain (CDR3 extended with the reference TRBV19 and TRBJ2-3 proteins): DGGITQSPKYLFRKEGQNVTLSCEQNLNHDAMYWYRQDPGQGLRLIYYSQIVNDFQKGDIAEGYSVSREKKESFPLTVTSAQKNPTAFYLCASRAASGYTDTQYFGPGTRLTVL.